The present TCR beta chain was sequenced within a study of cytotoxic CD8 clonotypes in ibrutinib-treated CLL (dated by TCRdb to the early 2020s). In terms of the full investigation: The cohort was composed of about 10 relapsed/refractory and fewer than 16 treatment-naive patients; IGHV unmutated status was identified in around 17 patients. Partial responses were observed in about 25 patients and complete responses in 2; after a median follow-up of around 68 months, remission was maintained in around 14 patients and progression was observed in 12. Response samples were taken after a median of 12 months on treatment, ranging from 6 to 36 months. On average, each sample yielded approximately 250,000 productive templates and around 100,000 productive rearrangements. Longitudinal samples were obtainable from 26 of the 86 participants in the trial. Cryopreserved peripheral blood mononuclear cells were obtained prior to treatment, at the time of response, and at either disease progression or sustained remission. All remission and progressive disease samples were collected while patients were still receiving ibrutinib. What the work shows at the level of the full study, not this receptor alone: Public clonotypes were rare and either shrank or stayed stable during treatment, and the rise in clonality at ibrutinib response reflected expansion of private clonotypes. At baseline, clonality was higher than in age-matched healthy donors and showed a strong correlation with circulating CD8+ T-cell counts. Clonality rose at ibrutinib response, remained stable during sustained remission, and dropped back toward baseline at progression. Sampling times were not matched between sustained-remission and progressing patients, and lymph node repertoires were not studied.

Each clonotype received, on average, approximately 9.9x coverage in deep resolution sequencing performed on a MiSeq, where the target depth lay between 1 in 1 million and 1 in 200,000 T cells. The immunoSEQ hsTCRB Kit was used to generate TCR beta libraries. The source study handled its data this way. ImmunoSEQ Data Assistant and ImmunoSEQ Analyzer were used for data analysis, and V, D and J genes were assigned according to IMGT definitions. Clonality was computed as one minus normalized Shannon entropy of productive rearrangement frequencies, ranging from 0 to 1. Only overrepresented clonotypes making up at least 0.05% of the repertoire of each patient were included in the public clonotype analysis. Approximately 13 age-matched healthy donor repertoires from immuneACCESS served as clonality controls. Not all clones reach the TCRdb copy of this immuneACCESS table, which keeps in-frame sequences only. Checked studies attribute under half of the gap to unresolved V genes and leave the rest unexplained. V, J and clone size were drawn from that table, and D and trimming were deduced from the DNA. Counted in this sample were 200,000 to 250,000 clones; roughly three quarters of them appeared once. The ten top clones hold 5.5% to 7% of the sample.

As concerns this clone: Its antigen has not been determined. It has no much larger one-base neighbor in the sample; base qualities were not kept.

From the cysteine through the phenylalanine, the CDR3 covers 14 amino acids. Solely the CDR3 DNA is kept, with 42 bases framed from the first base. Taken from the germline V gene, the CDR1 and CDR2 loops are SGHDT and YYEEEE. Germline trimming: 3 bases from V, 4 bases from J; junction bases outside gene matches: 4. The time point label, read with the paper, signifies: 12 months on ibrutinib. For TCR beta library preparation, roughly 2 micrograms of genomic DNA were extracted from the cryopreserved PBMCs. High-throughput TCR beta sequencing was performed on longitudinal blood samples from CLL patients receiving ibrutinib monotherapy. The patients took part in an open-label, single-center phase 2 trial of ibrutinib monotherapy.

Sequenced here: PBMCs, sampled after 12 months of ibrutinib treatment. The V and J genes are TRBV5-6 and TRBJ1-2, and TRBD1 matches 9 of the central bases. The receptor was derived from a human donor with chronic lymphocytic leukemia. The DNA sequence is TGTGCCAGCAGCTCTGGACAGGGGATCTATGGCTACACCTTC. It encodes CASSSGQGIYGYTF. Supplemented by the reference TRBV5-6 and TRBJ1-2 proteins around the CDR3, the complete variable domain is DAGVTQSPTHLIKTRGQQVTLRCSPKSGHDTVSWYQQALGQGPQFIFQYYEEEERQRGNFPDRFSGHQFPNYSSELNVNALLLGDSALYLCASSSGQGIYGYTFGSGTRLTVV.